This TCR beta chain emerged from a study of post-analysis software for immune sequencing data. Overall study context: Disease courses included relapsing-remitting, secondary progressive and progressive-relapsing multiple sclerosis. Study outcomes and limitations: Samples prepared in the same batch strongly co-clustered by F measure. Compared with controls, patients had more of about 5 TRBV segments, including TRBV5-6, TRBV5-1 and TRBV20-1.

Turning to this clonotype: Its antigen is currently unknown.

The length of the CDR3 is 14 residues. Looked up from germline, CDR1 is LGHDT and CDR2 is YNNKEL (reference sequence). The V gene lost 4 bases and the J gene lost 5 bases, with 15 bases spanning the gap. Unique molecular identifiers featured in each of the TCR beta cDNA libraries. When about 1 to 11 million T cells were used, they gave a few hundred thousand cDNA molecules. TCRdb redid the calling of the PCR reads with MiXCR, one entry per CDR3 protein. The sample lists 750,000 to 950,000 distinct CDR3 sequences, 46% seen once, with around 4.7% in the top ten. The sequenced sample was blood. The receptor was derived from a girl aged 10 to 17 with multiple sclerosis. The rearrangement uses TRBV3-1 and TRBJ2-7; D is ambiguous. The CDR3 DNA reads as TGTGCCAGCAGCCGAATCCAGGAAGACGACGAGCAGTACTTC. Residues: CASSRIQEDDEQYF.